Included here is one T cell receptor beta chain sequence, with context. Its target is unknown. The source of the sample is a study of CD8+CD57+ T cells in acquired aplastic anemia. Study-level background: Sorted CD4+ and CD8+ cells yielded DNA averaging around 3.2 ug. Where healthy donors were concerned, CD4+ cells averaged approximately 9.9 million reads.

The template for TCR beta VDJ and CDR3 sequence profiling was genomic DNA. Each CDR3 protein is one row after TCRdb ran MiXCR on the reads. The sample lists 400,000 to 500,000 distinct CDR3 sequences; 65% to 80% were seen once. V gave up 3 bases and J gave up 10 bases, with 16 bases separating them. The CDR3 length is 13 residues. Germline V gene sequence: CDR1 DFQATT, CDR2 SNEGSKA (reference sequence). Study conclusions and caveats: Patients and controls turned out to have 25 to 30 CD8+ CDR3 sequences in common. Between patients and controls, CD8+ Simpson's diversity did not vary significantly.

The chain links TRBV20-1 to TRBJ2-1; D is perhaps TRBD2 (6 bases). The TCR comes from a human donor in good health, serving as a control. The material sequenced was sorted CD4+, CD8+, or CD8+CD57+ T cells (not recorded which) from PBMCs. The CDR3 coding sequence is TGCAGTGCTAGTTCGGGAGACGAAAGCGAGCAGTTCTTC. Translating gives CSASSGDESEQFF.